A selection of T cell receptor beta chains follows, all from one sample in a study of OX40 agonist ivuxolimab in advanced cancers. Clones were read by immunoSEQ multiplex PCR, and TCRdb kept only the in-frame ones, dropping some. The table has more than 75,000 clones, roughly 80% seen once. Source: CD4+ or CD8+ T cells sorted from blood, taken in a trial of the OX40 agonist ivuxolimab. The receptors derive from an adult with an advanced solid tumor such as melanoma, head and neck, liver or kidney cancer. Each CDR3 is given with its conserved first and last residue. The D gene is left open where the match is weak. Not every row has a clone size; where given, it reads once, few, many or a size class.

TRBD2	TRBJ2-3	TRBV5-1	.	TGCGCCAGCAGCCTAGGGACTAGCGGGGGGAGGAGCACAGATACGCAGTATTTT	CASSLGTSGGRSTDTQYF
TRBD1	TRBJ2-1	TRBV19	.	TGTGCCAGTAGTATATGGGCAGGGGGCGTAAGGGGAAATGAGCAGTTCTTC	CASSIWAGGVRGNEQFF
.	TRBJ2-6	TRBV5-5	.	TGTGCCAGCAGCTCTCAGGGGTCTGGGGCCAACGTCCTGACTTTC	CASSSQGSGANVLTF
.	TRBJ1-5	TRBV6-4	.	TGTGCCAGCAGTGAACAGGGAGGCCAGCCCCAGCATTTT	CASSEQGGQPQHF
TRBD1	TRBJ2-2	TRBV5-4	.	TGTGCCAGCAGACCGGGACAGGGGAATCCCGGGGAGCTGTTTTTT	CASRPGQGNPGELFF
.	TRBJ2-5	TRBV6-5	once	TGTGCCAGCAGTTACTCGCAAGGGGTACCCCAAGAGACCCAGTACTTC	CASSYSQGVPQETQYF
.	TRBJ1-1	TRBV6-5	.	TGTGCCAGCAGCCGTCAAGGACCCACTGAAGCTTTCTTT	CASSRQGPTEAFF
TRBD2	TRBJ2-1	TRBV6-5	.	TGTGCCAGCAGCCCCGACGGGGGGTCCTACAATGAGCAGTTCTTC	CASSPDGGSYNEQFF
TRBD1	TRBJ1-1	TRBV5-1	.	TGCGCCAGCAGCCGAGCACAGGGGGCTGATATGAACACTGAAGCTTTCTTT	CASSRAQGADMNTEAFF
.	TRBJ2-3	TRBV28	.	TGTGCCAGCAGGGAACTCACAGATACGCAGTATTTT	CASRELTDTQYF